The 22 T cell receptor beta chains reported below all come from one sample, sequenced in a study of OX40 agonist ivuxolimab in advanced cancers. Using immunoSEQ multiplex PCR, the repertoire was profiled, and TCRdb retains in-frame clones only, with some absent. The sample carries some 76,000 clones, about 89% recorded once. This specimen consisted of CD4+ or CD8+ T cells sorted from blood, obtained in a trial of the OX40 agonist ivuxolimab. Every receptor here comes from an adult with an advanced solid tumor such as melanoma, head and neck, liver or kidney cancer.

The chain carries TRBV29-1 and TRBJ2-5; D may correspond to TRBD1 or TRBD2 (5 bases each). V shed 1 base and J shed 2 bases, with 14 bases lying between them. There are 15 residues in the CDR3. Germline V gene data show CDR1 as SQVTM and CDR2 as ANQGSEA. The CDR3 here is CSVEAGRGFQETQYF. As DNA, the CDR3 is TGCAGCGTTGAAGCGGGAAGGGGTTTTCAAGAGACCCAGTACTTC.

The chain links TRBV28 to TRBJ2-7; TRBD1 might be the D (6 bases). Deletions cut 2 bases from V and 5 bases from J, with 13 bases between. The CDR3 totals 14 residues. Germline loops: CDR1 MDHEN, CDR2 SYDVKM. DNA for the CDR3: TGTGCCAGCAGTTTAATACAGGGATTAAACGAGCAGTACTTC. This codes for CASSLIQGLNEQYF.

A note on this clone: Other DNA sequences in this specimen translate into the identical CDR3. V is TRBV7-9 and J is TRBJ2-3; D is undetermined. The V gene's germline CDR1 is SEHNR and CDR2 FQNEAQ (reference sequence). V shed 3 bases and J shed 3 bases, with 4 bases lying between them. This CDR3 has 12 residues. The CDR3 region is CASSFQTDTQYF. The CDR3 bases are TGTGCCAGCAGCTTCCAAACAGATACGCAGTATTTT.

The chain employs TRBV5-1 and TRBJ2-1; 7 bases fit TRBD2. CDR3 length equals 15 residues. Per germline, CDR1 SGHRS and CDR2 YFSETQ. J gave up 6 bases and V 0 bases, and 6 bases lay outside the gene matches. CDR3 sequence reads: CASSLAGTISNEQFF. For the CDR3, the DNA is TGCGCCAGCAGCTTGGCCGGGACTATTTCCAATGAGCAGTTCTTC.

The CDR3 is CASSLGGQLSNEQFF. CDR3 DNA: TGTGCCAGCAGCTTGGGGGGACAGCTTTCCAATGAGCAGTTCTTC. This sequence joins TRBV5-4 and TRBJ2-1; 7 bases match TRBD1. This CDR3 comprises 15 residues. Germline CDR1 SGHNT, CDR2 YYREEE (reference sequence). Trimming removed 0 bases from V and 6 bases from J; junction bases left unmatched: 6.

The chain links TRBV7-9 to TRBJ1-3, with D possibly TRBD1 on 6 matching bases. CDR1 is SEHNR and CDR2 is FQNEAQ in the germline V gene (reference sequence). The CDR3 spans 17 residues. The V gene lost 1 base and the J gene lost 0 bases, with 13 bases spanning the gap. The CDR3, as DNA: TGTGCCAGCAGCTTAGTGCTAGGGGGAGCCTCTGGAAACACCATATATTTT. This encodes CASSLVLGGASGNTIYF.

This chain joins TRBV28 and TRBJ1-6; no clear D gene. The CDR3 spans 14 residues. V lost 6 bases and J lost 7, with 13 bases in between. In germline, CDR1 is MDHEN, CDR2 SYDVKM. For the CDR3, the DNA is TGTGCCAGCAGATATACCGGGGAGAATTCACCCCTCCACTTT. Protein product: CASRYTGENSPLHF.

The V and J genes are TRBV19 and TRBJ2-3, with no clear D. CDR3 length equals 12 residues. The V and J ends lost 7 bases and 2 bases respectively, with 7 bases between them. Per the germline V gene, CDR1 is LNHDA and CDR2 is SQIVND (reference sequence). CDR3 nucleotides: TGTGCCAGTAAAGGAGTCACAGATACGCAGTATTTT. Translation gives CASKGVTDTQYF. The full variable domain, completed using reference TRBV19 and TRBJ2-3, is DGGITQSPKYLFRKEGQNVTLSCEQNLNHDAMYWYRQDPGQGLRLIYYSQIVNDFQKGDIAEGYSVSREKKESFPLTVTSAQKNPTAFYLCASKGVTDTQYFGPGTRLTVL.

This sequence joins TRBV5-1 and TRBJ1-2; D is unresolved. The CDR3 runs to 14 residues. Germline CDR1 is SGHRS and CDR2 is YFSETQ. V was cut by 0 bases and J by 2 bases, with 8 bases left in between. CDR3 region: CASSLDGRNYGYTF. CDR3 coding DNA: TGCGCCAGCAGCTTGGATGGGCGGAACTATGGCTACACCTTC. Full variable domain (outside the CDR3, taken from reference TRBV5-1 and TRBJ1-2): KAGVTQTPRYLIKTRGQQVTLSCSPISGHRSVSWYQQTPGQGLQFLFEYFSETQRNKGNFPGRFSGRQFSNSRSEMNVSTLELGDSALYLCASSLDGRNYGYTFGSGTRLTVV.

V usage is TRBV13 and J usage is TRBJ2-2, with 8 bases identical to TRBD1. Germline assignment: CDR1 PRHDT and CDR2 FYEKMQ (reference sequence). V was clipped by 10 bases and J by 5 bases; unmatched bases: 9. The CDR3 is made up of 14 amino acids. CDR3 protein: CATRAGGLTGELFF. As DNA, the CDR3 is TGTGCCACTAGGGCAGGGGGCTTGACCGGGGAGCTGTTTTTT.

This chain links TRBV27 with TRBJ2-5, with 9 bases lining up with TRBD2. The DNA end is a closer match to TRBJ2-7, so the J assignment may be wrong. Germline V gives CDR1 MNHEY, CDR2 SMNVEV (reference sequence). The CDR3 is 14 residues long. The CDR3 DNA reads TGTGCCAGCACCCCTGTAGCGGGGGTCTACGAGCAGTACTTC. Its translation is CASTPVAGVYEQYF.

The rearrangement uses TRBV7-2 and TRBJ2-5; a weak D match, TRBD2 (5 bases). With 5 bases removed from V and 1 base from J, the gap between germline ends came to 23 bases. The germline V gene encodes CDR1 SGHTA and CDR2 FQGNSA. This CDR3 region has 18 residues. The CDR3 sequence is CASSHGLGSGDSQETQYF. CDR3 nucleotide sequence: TGTGCCAGCAGCCACGGTCTCGGCTCCGGGGATTCCCAAGAGACCCAGTACTTC.

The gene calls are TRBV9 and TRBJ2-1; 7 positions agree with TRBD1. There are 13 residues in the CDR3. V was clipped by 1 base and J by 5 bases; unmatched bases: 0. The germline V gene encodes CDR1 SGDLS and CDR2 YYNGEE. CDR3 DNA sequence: TGTGCCAGCAGCGTACAGGGGGACAATGAGCAGTTCTTC. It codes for CASSVQGDNEQFF.

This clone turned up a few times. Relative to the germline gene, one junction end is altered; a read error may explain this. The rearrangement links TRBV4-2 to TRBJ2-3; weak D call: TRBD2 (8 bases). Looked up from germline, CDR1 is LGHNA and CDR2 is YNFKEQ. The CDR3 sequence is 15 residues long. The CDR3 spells CASRQAGDRADTQYF. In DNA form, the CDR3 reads TGTGCCAGCAGGCAAGCGGGAGACAGGGCGGATACGCAGTATTTT.

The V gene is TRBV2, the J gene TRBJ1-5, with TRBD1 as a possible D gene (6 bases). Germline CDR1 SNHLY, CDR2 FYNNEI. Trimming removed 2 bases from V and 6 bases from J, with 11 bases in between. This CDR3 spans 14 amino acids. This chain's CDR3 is CASSELGAGQPQHF. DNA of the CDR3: TGTGCCAGCAGTGAATTGGGGGCAGGTCAGCCCCAGCATTTT. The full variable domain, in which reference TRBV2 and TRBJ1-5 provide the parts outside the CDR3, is EPEVTQTPSHQVTQMGQEVILRCVPISNHLYFYWYRQILGQKVEFLVSFYNNEISEKSEIFDDQFSVERPDGSNFTLKIRSTKLEDSAMYFCASSELGAGQPQHFGDGTRLSIL.

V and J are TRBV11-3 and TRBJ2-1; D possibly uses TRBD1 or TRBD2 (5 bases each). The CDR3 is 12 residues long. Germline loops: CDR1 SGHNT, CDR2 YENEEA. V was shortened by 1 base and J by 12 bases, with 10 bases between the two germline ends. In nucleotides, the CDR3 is TGTGCCAGCAGCTTAGGGGGCGGACTGCAGTTCTTC. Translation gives CASSLGGGLQFF.

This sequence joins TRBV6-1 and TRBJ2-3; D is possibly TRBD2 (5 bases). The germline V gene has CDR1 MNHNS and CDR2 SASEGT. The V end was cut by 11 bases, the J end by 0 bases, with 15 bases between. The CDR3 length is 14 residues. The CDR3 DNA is TGTGCCGGTAAACTGGGCGGGAGCACAGATACGCAGTATTTT. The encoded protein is CAGKLGGSTDTQYF.

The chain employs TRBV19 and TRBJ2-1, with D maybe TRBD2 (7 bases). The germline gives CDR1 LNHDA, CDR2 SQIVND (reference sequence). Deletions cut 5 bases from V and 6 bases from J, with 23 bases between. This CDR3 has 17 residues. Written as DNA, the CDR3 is TGTGCCAGTAGTCCTTCCTTGCGACGGGGGGCCGGCAATGAGCAGTTCTTC. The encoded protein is CASSPSLRRGAGNEQFF. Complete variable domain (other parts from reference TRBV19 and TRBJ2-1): DGGITQSPKYLFRKEGQNVTLSCEQNLNHDAMYWYRQDPGQGLRLIYYSQIVNDFQKGDIAEGYSVSREKKESFPLTVTSAQKNPTAFYLCASSPSLRRGAGNEQFFGPGTRLTVL.

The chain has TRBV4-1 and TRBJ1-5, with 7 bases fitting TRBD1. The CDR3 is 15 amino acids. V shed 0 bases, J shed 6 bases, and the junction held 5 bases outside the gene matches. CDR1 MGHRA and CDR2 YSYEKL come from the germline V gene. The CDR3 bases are TGCGCCAGCAGCCAAGATAGGGACAGACTTCAGCCCCAGCATTTT. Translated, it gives CASSQDRDRLQPQHF.

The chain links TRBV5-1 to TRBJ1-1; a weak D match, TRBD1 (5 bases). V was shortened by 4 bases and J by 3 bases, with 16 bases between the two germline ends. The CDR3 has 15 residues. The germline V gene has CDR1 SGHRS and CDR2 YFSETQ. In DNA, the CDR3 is TGCGCCAGCAGCCCCTCGAGGGGCAGGGACACTGAAGCTTTCTTT. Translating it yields CASSPSRGRDTEAFF.

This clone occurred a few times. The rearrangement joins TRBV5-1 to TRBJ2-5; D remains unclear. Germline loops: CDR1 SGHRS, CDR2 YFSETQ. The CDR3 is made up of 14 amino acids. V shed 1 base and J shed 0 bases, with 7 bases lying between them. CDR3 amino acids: CASSLLTDQETQYF. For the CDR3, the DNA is TGCGCCAGCAGCTTGCTAACAGACCAAGAGACCCAGTACTTC.

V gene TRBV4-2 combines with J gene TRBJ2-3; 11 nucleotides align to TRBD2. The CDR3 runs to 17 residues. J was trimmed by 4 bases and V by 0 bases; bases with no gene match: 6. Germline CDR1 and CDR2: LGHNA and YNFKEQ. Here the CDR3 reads CASSQDLLAGVSDTQYF. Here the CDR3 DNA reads TGTGCCAGCAGCCAAGATTTACTAGCGGGGGTATCAGATACGCAGTATTTT.